These 8 T cell receptor beta chains were all obtained from the same sample, sequenced in a study of T cells in Graves' hyperthyroidism and ophthalmopathy. RNA transcripts provided the source from which TCR beta CDR3 regions were amplified. Researchers ran a first-round RT-PCR on the TCR CDR3 using the HTBI primer set. Using its own MiXCR run on the multiplex PCR reads, TCRdb lists one record per CDR3 protein. This sample yields a few hundred thousand distinct CDR3 sequences, of which around 14% are seen a single time; about 7.7% belongs to the top ten. The sample taken for sequencing was blood. These receptors were collected from a woman aged 18-29 years with Graves' hyperthyroidism.

This clonotype was observed a few times. V gene TRBV9 combines with J gene TRBJ2-5, with a possible D match to TRBD2 (6 bases). Germline loops: CDR1 SGDLS, CDR2 YYNGEE. Deletions cut 2 bases from V and 5 bases from J, with 10 bases between. CDR3 size: 13 residues. CDR3 nucleotide sequence: TGTGCCAGCAGCGTCGGGGGTTGGGAGACCCAGTACTTC. The encoded protein is CASSVGGWETQYF.

This clonotype was found a few times. The V call is TRBV10-2, the J call TRBJ2-7; D may be TRBD1 (6 bases). This CDR3 spans 14 amino acids. V dropped 6 bases and J dropped 0 bases, with 12 bases sitting between them. Germline V gene lookup returns CDR1 WSHSY and CDR2 SAAADI. The DNA of the CDR3 is TGCGCCAGCAGGAATACAGGGACCTCCTACGAGCAGTACTTC. It codes for CASRNTGTSYEQYF.

The V and J genes are TRBV6-1 and TRBJ1-4, with a possible D match to TRBD1 (5 bases). The CDR3 is 15 amino acids. Germline assignment: CDR1 MNHNS and CDR2 SASEGT. Deletions cut 6 bases from V and 4 bases from J, with 15 bases between. The CDR3 DNA follows: TGTGCCAGCAGCCTTTTTGGGGCCGTTAATGAAAAACTGTTTTTT. Translated, it gives CASSLFGAVNEKLFF.

This chain links TRBV6-1 with TRBJ2-2; tentative D call: TRBD2 (6 bases). The CDR3 sequence is 15 residues long. V was clipped by 1 base and J by 8 bases, with 14 bases between them. Germline V CDR1 and CDR2: MNHNS, SASEGT. This chain's CDR3 is CASSEGPGEAGELFF. CDR3 nucleotide sequence: TGTGCCAGCAGTGAAGGTCCGGGGGAGGCTGGGGAGCTGTTTTTT.

The chain couples TRBV6-5 to TRBJ2-7; possibly TRBD1 for D (6 bases). The germline gives CDR1 MNHEY, CDR2 SVGAGI. The CDR3 extends over 12 amino acids. Trimming pared 0 bases from V and 10 bases from J, leaving 10 bases between. CDR3 loop: CASSYSNREQYF. The DNA of the CDR3 is TGTGCCAGCAGTTACTCTAACAGGGAACAGTACTTC.

This clonotype was observed at least ten times. The chain has TRBV18 and TRBJ2-6; TRBD1 might be the D (5 bases). The V gene lost 4 bases and the J gene lost 2 bases, with 12 bases spanning the gap. There are 16 residues in the CDR3. Germline assignment: CDR1 KGHSH and CDR2 LQKENI. CDR3: CASSQLSGTGANVLTF. CDR3 in DNA: TGTGCCAGCTCACAGCTCTCAGGGACTGGGGCCAACGTCCTGACTTTC.

This clonotype has ten or more counts. This chain uses TRBV20-1 with TRBJ1-2; 10 positions agree with TRBD1. CDR1 DFQATT and CDR2 SNEGSKA come from the germline V gene (reference sequence). Germline trimming cut 5 bases from V and 1 base from J; bases unmatched to any gene: 7. The CDR3 contains 15 residues. The CDR3 loop is CSAARDRGGNYGYTF. In DNA, the CDR3 is TGCAGTGCTGCCCGGGACAGGGGCGGTAACTATGGCTACACCTTC.

In this sample, this clonotype turned up many times. The V and J genes are TRBV6-1 and TRBJ2-7; unclear D gene. The V end lost 3 bases, the J end lost 4 bases, and 16 bases lay between the germline ends. This CDR3 comprises 15 residues. Germline V gives CDR1 MNHNS, CDR2 SASEGT. CDR3 loop: CASSELGSVPYEQYF. Here the CDR3 DNA reads TGTGCCAGCAGTGAGCTAGGGTCGGTCCCTTACGAGCAGTACTTC.